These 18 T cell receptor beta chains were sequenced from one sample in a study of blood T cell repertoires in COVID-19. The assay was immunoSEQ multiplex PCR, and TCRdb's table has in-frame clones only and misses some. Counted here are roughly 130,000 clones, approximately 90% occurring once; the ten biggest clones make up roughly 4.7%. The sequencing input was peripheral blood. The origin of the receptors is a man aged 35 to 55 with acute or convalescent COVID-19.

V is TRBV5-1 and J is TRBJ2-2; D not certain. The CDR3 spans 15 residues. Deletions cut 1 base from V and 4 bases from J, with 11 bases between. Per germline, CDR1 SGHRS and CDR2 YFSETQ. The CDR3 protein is CASSLTLTGTGELFF. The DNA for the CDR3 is TGCGCCAGCAGCTTGACACTAACGGGCACCGGGGAGCTGTTTTTT.

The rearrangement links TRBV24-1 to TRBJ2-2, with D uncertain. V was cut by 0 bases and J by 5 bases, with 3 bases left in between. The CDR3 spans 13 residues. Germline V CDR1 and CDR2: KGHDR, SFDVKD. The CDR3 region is CATSDLQTGELFF. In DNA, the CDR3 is TGTGCCACCAGTGATTTGCAAACCGGGGAGCTGTTTTTT.

CDR3 in amino acids: CASSLTDRGWNGLAPSGQFF. The CDR3 DNA follows: TGTGCCAGCAGCCTAACAGACAGGGGGTGGAACGGACTAGCCCCGAGTGGGCAGTTCTTC. The chain has TRBV3-1 (or the pseudogene TRBV3-2) and TRBJ2-1; D is perhaps TRBD1 (9 bases). Germline CDR1 reads LGHDT; CDR2 reads YNNKEL (reference sequence). The CDR3 has 20 amino acids. V shed 4 bases and J shed 12 bases, with 37 bases lying between them.

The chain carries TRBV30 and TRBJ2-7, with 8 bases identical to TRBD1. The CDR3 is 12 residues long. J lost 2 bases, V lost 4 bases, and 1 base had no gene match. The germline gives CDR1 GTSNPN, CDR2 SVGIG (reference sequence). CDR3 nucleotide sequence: TGTGCCTGGAACAGGGGGACCTACGAGCAGTACTTC. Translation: CAWNRGTYEQYF.

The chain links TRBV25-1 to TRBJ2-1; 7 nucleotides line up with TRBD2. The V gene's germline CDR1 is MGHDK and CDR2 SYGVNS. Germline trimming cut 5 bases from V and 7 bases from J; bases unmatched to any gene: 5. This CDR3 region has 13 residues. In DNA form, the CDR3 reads TGTGCCAGCAGTCGAAGGGAGGGGAATGAGCAGTTCTTC. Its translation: CASSRREGNEQFF.

CDR3: CASSLPGQGYNEQFF. CDR3 DNA sequence: TGTGCCAGCAGCTTACCGGGACAGGGATACAATGAGCAGTTCTTC. The chain employs TRBV7-9 and TRBJ2-1; 9 nucleotides line up with TRBD1. This CDR3 has 15 amino acids. The V segment lost 2 bases and the J segment 4 bases; nucleotides outside the gene matches: 3. Germline V gene data show CDR1 as SEHNR and CDR2 as FQNEAQ (reference sequence).

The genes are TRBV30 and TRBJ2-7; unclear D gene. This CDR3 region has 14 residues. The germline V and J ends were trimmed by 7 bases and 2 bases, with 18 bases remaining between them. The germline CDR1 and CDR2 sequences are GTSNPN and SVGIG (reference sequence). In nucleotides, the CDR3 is TGTGCCTTTGGAAGTTCGACTGCGCCCTACGAGCAGTACTTC. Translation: CAFGSSTAPYEQYF.

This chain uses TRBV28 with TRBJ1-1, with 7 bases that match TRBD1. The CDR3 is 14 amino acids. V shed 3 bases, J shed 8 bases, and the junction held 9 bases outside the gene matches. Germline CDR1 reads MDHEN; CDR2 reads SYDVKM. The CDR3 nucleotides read TGTGCCAGCAGTTTCCCAGGGGGTATGACCGAAGCTTTCTTT. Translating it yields CASSFPGGMTEAFF.

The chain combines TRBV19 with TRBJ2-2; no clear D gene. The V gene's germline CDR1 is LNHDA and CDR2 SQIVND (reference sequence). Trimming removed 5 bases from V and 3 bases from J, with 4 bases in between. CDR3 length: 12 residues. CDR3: CASSPYTGELFF. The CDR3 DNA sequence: TGTGCCAGTAGTCCCTACACCGGGGAGCTGTTTTTT.

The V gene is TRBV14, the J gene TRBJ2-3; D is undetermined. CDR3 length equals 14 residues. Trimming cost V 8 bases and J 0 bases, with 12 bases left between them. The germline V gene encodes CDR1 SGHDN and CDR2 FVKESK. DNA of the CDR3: TGTGCCAGCGTCGACGGAGCTAGCACAGATACGCAGTATTTT. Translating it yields CASVDGASTDTQYF.

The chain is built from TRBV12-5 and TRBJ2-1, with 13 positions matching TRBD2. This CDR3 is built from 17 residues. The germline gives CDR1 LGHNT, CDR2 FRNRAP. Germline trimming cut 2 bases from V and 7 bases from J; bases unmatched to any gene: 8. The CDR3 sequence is CASGLSPGTSGENEQFF. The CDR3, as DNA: TGTGCTAGTGGTTTGTCACCAGGGACTAGCGGGGAGAATGAGCAGTTCTTC.

The CDR3 region is CASSSRYKEGEQFF. Here the CDR3 DNA reads TGTGCCAGCAGCTCCCGGTATAAGGAGGGTGAGCAGTTCTTC. This chain joins TRBV7-2 and TRBJ2-1, with D tentatively TRBD2 (6 bases). This CDR3 is 14 amino acids long. V gave up 4 bases and J gave up 9 bases, with 16 bases separating them. Germline lookup yields CDR1 SGHTA and CDR2 FQGNSA.

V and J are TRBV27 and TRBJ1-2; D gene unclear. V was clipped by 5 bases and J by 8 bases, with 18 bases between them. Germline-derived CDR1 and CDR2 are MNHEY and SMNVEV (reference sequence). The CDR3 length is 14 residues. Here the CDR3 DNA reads TGTGCCAGCAGTGCCTCCCGGGGAGTAGGGGGCTACACCTTC. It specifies CASSASRGVGGYTF.

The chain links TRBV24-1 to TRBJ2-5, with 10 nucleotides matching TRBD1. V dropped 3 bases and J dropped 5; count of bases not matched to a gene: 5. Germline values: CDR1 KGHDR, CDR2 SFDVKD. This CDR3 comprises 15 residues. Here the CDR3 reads CATSDRDRGSETQYF. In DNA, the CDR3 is TGTGCCACCAGTGATCGGGACAGGGGATCCGAGACCCAGTACTTC.

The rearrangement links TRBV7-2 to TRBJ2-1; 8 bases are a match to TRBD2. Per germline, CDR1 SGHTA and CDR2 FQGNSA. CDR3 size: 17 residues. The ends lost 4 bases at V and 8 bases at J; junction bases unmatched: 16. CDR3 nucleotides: TGTGCCAGCAGCTCTGTCCCAGCGGGGGCCAATTTAGATGAGCAGTTCTTC. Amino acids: CASSSVPAGANLDEQFF.

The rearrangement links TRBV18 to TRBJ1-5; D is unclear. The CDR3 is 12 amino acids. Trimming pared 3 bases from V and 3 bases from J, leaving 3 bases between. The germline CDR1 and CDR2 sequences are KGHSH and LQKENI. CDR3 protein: CASSPANQPQHF. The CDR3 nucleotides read TGTGCCAGCTCACCGGCCAATCAGCCCCAGCATTTT.

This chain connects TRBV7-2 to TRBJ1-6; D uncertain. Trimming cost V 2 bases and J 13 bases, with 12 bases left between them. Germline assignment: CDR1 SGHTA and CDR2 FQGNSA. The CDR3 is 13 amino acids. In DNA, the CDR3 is TGTGCCAGCAGCTTATCTCAGATTGTGCCCCTCCACTTT. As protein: CASSLSQIVPLHF. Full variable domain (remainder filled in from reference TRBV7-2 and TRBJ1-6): GAGVSQSPSNKVTEKGKDVELRCDPISGHTALYWYRQSLGQGLEFLIYFQGNSAPDKSGLPSDRFSAERTGGSVSTLTIQRTQQEDSAVYLCASSLSQIVPLHFGNGTRLTVT.

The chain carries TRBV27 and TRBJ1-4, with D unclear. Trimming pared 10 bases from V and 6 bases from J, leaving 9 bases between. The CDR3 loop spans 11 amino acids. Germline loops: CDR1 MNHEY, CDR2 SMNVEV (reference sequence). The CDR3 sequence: CATRFYEKLFF. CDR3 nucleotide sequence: TGTGCCACCCGGTTTTATGAAAAACTGTTTTTT.